The sequence of this TCR beta chain was determined in a study of blood T cell repertoires in COVID-19. As for the study in general: Samples representing acute and convalescent COVID-19 were sourced from the United States, Italy and Spain.

Individuals drawn from 24 US areas were about 18 to 90 years old. Cohorts were based on clinical histories the participants reported. V was cut by 11 bases and J by 5 bases, with 13 bases left in between. CDR1 and CDR2 (germline): MDHEN, SYDVKM. The CDR3 runs 11 residues. Clones were sequenced by immunoSEQ multiplex PCR, and TCRdb holds only the in-frame ones, with some missing. The sample consists of about 200,000 clones, about 86% of them appearing once. V gene TRBV28 combines with J gene TRBJ2-7; tentatively, D is TRBD2 (5 bases). This sequence originates from a woman aged 40 to 49 with acute COVID-19. Sequences were obtained from PBMCs or T cells enriched from blood (not recorded which). CDR3 sequence: CACTGINEQYF. DNA of the CDR3: TGTGCCTGTACGGGGATCAACGAGCAGTACTTC.